Sequencing of this TCR beta chain was carried out in a study of blood T cell repertoires in COVID-19. Study in general: Acute-phase and convalescent COVID-19 samples originated in the United States, Italy and Spain. Nucleic acid was either cDNA or gDNA, and it came from T cells, B-cell-depleted T cells, or PBMCs.

Authors' analysis steps: Cell counts per sample came from amplifying reference gene primers. Sequenced by immunoSEQ multiplex PCR; TCRdb stores in-frame clones only, minus some. Clone size and V and J calls were adopted from that table, with D and trimming inferred from the DNA. Seen here are about 400,000 clones, about 89% observed once, and the top ten hold 0.95% to 1.5%. CDR1 and CDR2 (germline): LNHDA, SQIVND (reference sequence). This CDR3 spans 13 amino acids. The ends were cut back, 6 bases at V and 5 bases at J, with 13 bases in the middle. The TCR comes from a man in his forties with acute or convalescent COVID-19. Sequencing was carried out using peripheral blood. The chain has TRBV19 and TRBJ2-5; a possible D gene is TRBD1 (6 bases). CDR3 in DNA: TGTGCCAGTAGCCCCCAGGGGTCGGAGACCCAGTACTTC. Its translation is CASSPQGSETQYF.